The clone carrying this T cell receptor beta chain was seen many times. Its antigen is unknown. Hyperthyroidism patients, all newly diagnosed, had under 2 months' duration and ages of 18 to 65. Germline V lookup: CDR1 DFQATT, CDR2 SNEGSKA (reference sequence). The CDR3 has 14 residues. Trimming cost V 4 bases and J 5 bases; bases outside gene matches: 7. This sample was taken from a study of Graves' ophthalmopathy and Graves' hyperthyroidism. Study-wide results and limits: A classifier, a 13-signature model, separated ophthalmopathy from stable hyperthyroidism with about 88% sensitivity and about 82% specificity.

Amplification targeted the TCR beta CDR3 regions, with RNA transcripts as the source material. Second-round multiplex PCR came after a first-round RT-PCR that employed HTBI primers. Each CDR3 protein is one row after TCRdb ran MiXCR on the multiplex PCR reads. The data contain 1 million to 1.3 million distinct CDR3 sequences, about 40% of them seen just once; the ten biggest clones take up more than 9.5%. V gene TRBV20-1 combines with J gene TRBJ1-5; 8 nucleotides agree with TRBD1. The clonotype comes from an adult man with Graves' hyperthyroidism. The sample taken for sequencing was peripheral blood or thyroid tissue (not recorded which). CDR3 sequence: CSATSLTGDQPQHF. In nucleotides, the CDR3 is TGCAGTGCTACCAGCCTGACAGGGGATCAGCCCCAGCATTTT.